This TCR beta chain comes out of a study of cytomegalovirus exposure and HLA in healthy donors. Study overall: Clustering assigned over 70% of the approximately 400 genotyped donors to the Caucasian-associated ancestry cluster. Study-level points and caveats: Likely technical artifact: a cluster of highly shared sequence variants.

Turning to this clone: The antigen remains unidentified.

Germline assignment: CDR1 SGHRS and CDR2 YFSETQ. V dropped 0 bases and J dropped 0 bases, with 6 bases sitting between them. The CDR3 is made up of 15 amino acids. 60 Vbeta and 13 Jbeta primers were used in PCR. Authors' processing steps: A later analysis counted approximately 80 million unique TCR beta chains, some 10 million shared. Profiling relied on immunoSEQ multiplex PCR, and the TCRdb table lists in-frame clones only, not all of them. That table is the source of V, J and clone size, and D and trimming were worked out from the DNA. The sample includes approximately 120,000 clones, under 80% of them seen just once.

J is TRBJ2-2 and V is TRBV5-1, with no clear D. The sequence was obtained from a woman between 45 and 60 years old in good health and CMV-seropositive. The specimen sequenced was PBMCs. CDR3 in amino acids: CASSLVLPNTGELFF. In DNA form, the CDR3 reads TGCGCCAGCAGCTTGGTTCTACCGAACACCGGGGAGCTGTTTTTT.